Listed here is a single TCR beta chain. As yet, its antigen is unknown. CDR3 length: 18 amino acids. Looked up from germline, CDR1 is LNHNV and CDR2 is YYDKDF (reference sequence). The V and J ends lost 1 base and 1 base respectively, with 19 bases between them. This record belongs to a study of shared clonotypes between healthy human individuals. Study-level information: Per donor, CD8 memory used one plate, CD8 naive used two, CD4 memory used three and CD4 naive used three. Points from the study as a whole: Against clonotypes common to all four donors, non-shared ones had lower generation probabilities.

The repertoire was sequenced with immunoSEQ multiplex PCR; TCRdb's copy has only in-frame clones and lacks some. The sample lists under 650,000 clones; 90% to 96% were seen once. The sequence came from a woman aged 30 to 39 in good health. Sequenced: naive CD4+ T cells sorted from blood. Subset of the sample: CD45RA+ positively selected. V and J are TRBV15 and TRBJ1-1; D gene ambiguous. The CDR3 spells CATSRALSRRAGNTEAFF. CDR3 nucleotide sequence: TGTGCCACCAGCAGAGCCCTGTCCCGTCGCGCCGGGAACACTGAAGCTTTCTTT.